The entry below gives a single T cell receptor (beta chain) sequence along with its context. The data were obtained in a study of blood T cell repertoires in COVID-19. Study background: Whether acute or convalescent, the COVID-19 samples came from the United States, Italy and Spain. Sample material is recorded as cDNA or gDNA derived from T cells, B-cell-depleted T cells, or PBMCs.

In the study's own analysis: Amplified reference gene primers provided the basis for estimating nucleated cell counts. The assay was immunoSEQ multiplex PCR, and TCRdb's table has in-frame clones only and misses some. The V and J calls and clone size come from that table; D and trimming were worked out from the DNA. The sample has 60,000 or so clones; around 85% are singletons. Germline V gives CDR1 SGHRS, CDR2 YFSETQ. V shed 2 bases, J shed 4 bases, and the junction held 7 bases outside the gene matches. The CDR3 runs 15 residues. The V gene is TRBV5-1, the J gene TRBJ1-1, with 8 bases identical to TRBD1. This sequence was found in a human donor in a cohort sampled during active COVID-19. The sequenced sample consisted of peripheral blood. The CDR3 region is CASSFDQGAGTEAFF. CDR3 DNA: TGCGCCAGCAGCTTCGACCAGGGGGCCGGCACTGAAGCTTTCTTT.